This paragraph covers one TCR beta chain sequence. These data belong to a study of blood T cell repertoires in COVID-19. About the study: Sources were T cells, B-cell-depleted T cells, or PBMCs; the material itself was cDNA or gDNA.

The CDR3 spans 14 residues. Germline-derived CDR1 and CDR2 are MNHEY and SVGAGI. The V segment lost 5 bases and the J segment 4 bases; nucleotides outside the gene matches: 5. Authors' methods: Amplified reference gene primers provided the basis for estimating nucleated cell counts. Here immunoSEQ multiplex PCR was the method, and the copy in TCRdb shows in-frame clones only, minus some. Clone size and the V and J calls come from that table; the DNA yielded D and trimming. Of 300,000 or so clones listed, around 86% are singletons. The chain combines TRBV6-5 with TRBJ2-7; 10 bases are shared with TRBD1. This TCR was sampled from a woman aged 40 to 49 who had recovered from COVID-19. Sequenced material: peripheral blood. The CDR3 protein is CASSPTGGAYEQYF. CDR3 DNA: TGTGCCAGCAGTCCGACAGGGGGCGCGTACGAGCAGTACTTC.